The present entry profiles one TCR beta chain with its context. Its antigen remains unknown. TCRdb reprocessed the 5' RACE reads and reports one entry per CDR3 protein, with no DNA. The sample has approximately 550,000 distinct CDR3 sequences. The source of the sample is a study of T cells expressing NK-cell markers. At the level of the study: Sorted CD3+CD56-NKG2C+, CD3+CD56+NKG2C+ and CD3+CD56+NKG2C- T cells supplied the TCR beta repertoires. Study-level points and caveats: Dominant NKG2C+ clonotype frequencies of roughly 1.0-7.5% of CD8+ T cells were measured in six or seven donors.

Per germline, CDR1 SGHTA and CDR2 FQGNSA. The CDR3 has 14 residues. The V and J genes are TRBV7-2 and TRBJ2-7; lacking DNA, the TRBD1 call made by TCRdb goes unchecked. Source material: blood T cells: a sorted CD56 or NKG2C T cell subset, CD4+ or CD8+ T cells, or bulk PBMC T cells (not recorded which). The sequence was obtained from a young man in good health. Here the CDR3 reads CASSQGTGISGQYF.